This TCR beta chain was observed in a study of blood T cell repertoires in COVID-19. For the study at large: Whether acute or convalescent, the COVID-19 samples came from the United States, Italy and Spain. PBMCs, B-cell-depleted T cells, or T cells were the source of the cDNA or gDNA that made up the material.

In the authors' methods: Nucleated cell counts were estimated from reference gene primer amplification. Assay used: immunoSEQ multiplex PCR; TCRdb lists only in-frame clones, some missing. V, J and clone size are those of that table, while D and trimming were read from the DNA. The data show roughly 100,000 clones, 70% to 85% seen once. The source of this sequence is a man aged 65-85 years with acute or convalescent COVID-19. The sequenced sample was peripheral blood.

The DNA of the CDR3 is TGTGCCAGTAGTATCGGGGCGGGGGGTGTGGAGACCCAGTACTTC. It specifies CASSIGAGGVETQYF. This sequence joins TRBV19 and TRBJ2-5; the match to TRBD2 covers 8 bases. Germline V gene data show CDR1 as LNHDA and CDR2 as SQIVND (reference sequence). The CDR3 length is 15 residues. Trimming at V came to 3 bases and at J to 5 bases, leaving 8 bases not matched to a gene.